This T cell receptor (beta chain) was captured in a study of cytomegalovirus exposure and HLA in healthy donors. The PCR employed 60 Vbeta primers together with 13 Jbeta primers. Assay: immunoSEQ multiplex PCR; the TCRdb copy retains only in-frame clones and omits some. Of about 160,000 clones detected, about three quarters appear once; the ten largest clones hold roughly 2%. Findings and limits, study-wide: Among TCR beta chains, those listed as cytomegalovirus-associated numbered about 160. About 87% or about 30% of the time was how often most TCR beta V segments were productive, according to an earlier analysis. A later analysis, which compared TCR beta chains of equal frequency, found the HLA-associated ones more clonally expanded.

Whereas donors were nominally healthy upon sampling, unrecorded immune exposures were probable. Regarding this clone: The antigen is unknown.

Deletions cut 8 bases from V and 5 bases from J, with 12 bases between. This CDR3 spans 13 amino acids. Germline CDR1 reads MNHEY; CDR2 reads SMNVEV (reference sequence). V gene TRBV27 combines with J gene TRBJ2-2; D is possibly TRBD1 (6 bases). The sample comprised PBMCs. The source of this sequence is a female donor in good health and CMV-seronegative. CDR3 amino acids: CASRLRGTGELFF. CDR3 nucleotides: TGTGCCAGCCGACTAAGGGGGACCGGGGAGCTGTTTTTT.